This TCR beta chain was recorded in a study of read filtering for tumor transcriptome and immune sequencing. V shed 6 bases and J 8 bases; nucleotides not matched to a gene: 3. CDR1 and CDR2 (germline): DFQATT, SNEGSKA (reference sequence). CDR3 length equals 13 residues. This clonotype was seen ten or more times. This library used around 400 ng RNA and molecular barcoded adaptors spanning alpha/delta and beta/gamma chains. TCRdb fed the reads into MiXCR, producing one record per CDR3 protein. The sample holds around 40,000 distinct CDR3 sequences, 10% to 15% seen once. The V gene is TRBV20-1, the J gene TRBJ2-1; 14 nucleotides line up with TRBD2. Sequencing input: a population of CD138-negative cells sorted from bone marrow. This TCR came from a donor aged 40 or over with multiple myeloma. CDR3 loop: CSAGTSGGYEQFF. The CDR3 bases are TGCAGTGCCGGGACTAGCGGGGGTTATGAGCAGTTCTTC.